The 18 T cell receptor beta chains reported below all come from one sample, sequenced in a study of T-cell reconstitution after alpha-beta-depleted transplantation in children. Construction of the TCRbeta library involved unique molecular identifiers. From the PCR reads, TCRdb called clonotypes with MiXCR, one entry per CDR3 protein. The sample consists of some 350,000 distinct CDR3 sequences, over 9% of them appearing once. The sample here was PBMCs from the stem cell graft donor, taken from the stem cell graft. All receptors come from a human donor who donated a stem cell graft to a child with acute lymphoblastic leukemia.

This clonotype was found a few times. The chain joins TRBV6-8 to TRBJ2-5; D is unclear. From germline, CDR1 is MNHGY and CDR2 SAAAGT. The V gene lost 0 bases and the J gene lost 4 bases, with 12 bases spanning the gap. This CDR3 is 15 amino acids long. The CDR3 DNA is TGTGCCAGCAGTTACTCGTGCCCGGATCGAGAGACCCAGTACTTC. This gives the protein CASSYSCPDRETQYF.

This sequence joins TRBV5-1 and TRBJ2-1, with D perhaps TRBD1 (5 bases). The CDR3 is 14 residues long. Trimming left V 5 bases short and J 6 bases short, with 15 bases between. Germline values: CDR1 SGHRS, CDR2 YFSETQ. The CDR3 nucleotides are TGCGCCAGCAGGAAGGCAGGGTTAAGCAATGAGCAGTTCTTC. Its translation is CASRKAGLSNEQFF.

This clonotype has more than one count but fewer than ten. The CDR3 nucleotides are TGCGCCAGCAGCTTGGCCTACAGGGGGCTGTACCAAGAGACCCAGTACTTC. Translation gives CASSLAYRGLYQETQYF. V and J are TRBV5-1 and TRBJ2-5; 9 bases align to TRBD1. Losses at the gene ends were 0 bases for V and 0 bases for J; bases not matched to a gene: 6. The CDR3 totals 17 residues. From germline, CDR1 is SGHRS and CDR2 YFSETQ.

This clonotype was counted a few times. The V call is TRBV7-2, the J call TRBJ2-1, with 9 bases aligning to TRBD2. CDR1 is SGHTA, CDR2 FQGNSA, per germline. There are 15 residues in the CDR3. The J segment lost 3 bases and the V segment lost 5 bases, leaving 5 bases of the junction unmatched. The CDR3 region has the DNA TGTGCCAGCAGCACGTGGACTAGCGACTACAATGAGCAGTTCTTC. It yields the protein CASSTWTSDYNEQFF.

A word on this clonotype: The junction does not match germline at one end; this may be a read error. The J gene is TRBJ2-7, the V gene TRBV7-2; no definite D call. This CDR3 comprises 12 residues. The germline gives CDR1 SGHTA, CDR2 FQGNSA. This CDR3 is CASRGGPYERYF. Here the CDR3 DNA reads TGTGCCAGCAGGGGTGGACCATACGAGCGGTACTTC.

CDR3 in DNA: TGTGCCAGCAGCATTGACAGGGGATATAGCAATCAGCCCCAGCATTTT. It codes for CASSIDRGYSNQPQHF. V and J are TRBV5-5 and TRBJ1-5; 8 bases line up with TRBD1. This CDR3 is built from 16 residues. J lost 0 bases, V lost 4 bases, and 6 bases had no gene match. Germline V gene data show CDR1 as SGHKS and CDR2 as YYEKEE (reference sequence).

This clonotype was recorded a few times. V usage is TRBV12-3 or TRBV12-4 and J usage is TRBJ2-1; 12 bases line up with TRBD2. CDR3 length: 16 amino acids. V gave up 6 bases and J gave up 8 bases; unmatched junction bases: 11. DNA of the CDR3: TGTGCCAGCAGCCAAGGACTAGCGGGACGGGCCGATGAGCAGTTCTTC. Its protein is CASSQGLAGRADEQFF.

At least ten counts were recorded for this clonotype. The chain is built from TRBV20-1 and TRBJ1-6, with a weak D call TRBD1 (5 bases). The CDR3 is 16 residues long. Germline V gene lookup returns CDR1 DFQATT and CDR2 SNEGSKA (reference sequence). V was cut by 6 bases and J by 5 bases, with 20 bases left in between. The CDR3 loop reads CSAMAGGRGNNSPLHF. As DNA, the CDR3 is TGCAGTGCAATGGCGGGGGGACGGGGAAATAATTCACCCCTCCACTTT.

This clonotype turned up a few times. The chain carries TRBV7-2 and TRBJ2-3; TRBD2 matches at 13 bases. Per the germline V gene, CDR1 is SGHTA and CDR2 is FQGNSA. The J segment lost 4 bases and the V segment lost 1 base, leaving 8 bases of the junction unmatched. This CDR3 spans 18 amino acids. DNA for the CDR3: TGTGCCAGCAGCTTAGGGCTCACTAGCGGGAGGGCCGCAGATACGCAGTATTTT. Translating it yields CASSLGLTSGRAADTQYF.

Concerning this clonotype: This may come from a read error, since a much larger clone is one base off. The V gene is TRBV6-2 or TRBV6-3, the J gene TRBJ2-1, with 9 positions matching TRBD2. The germline V gene has CDR1 MNHEY and CDR2 SVGEGT. V was clipped by 5 bases and J by 10 bases; unmatched bases: 12. This CDR3 contains 15 residues. The CDR3 DNA sequence: TGTGCCAGCAGTCTCGAGTTCGCGGGAGGGTGGGAGCAGTTCTTC. This translates into CASSLEFAGGWEQFF.

This clonotype was seen more than once but under ten times. The chain employs TRBV29-1 and TRBJ1-1; TRBD1 is a possible D gene (5 bases). V gave up 5 bases and J gave up 1 base, with 11 bases separating them. The germline V gene has CDR1 SQVTM and CDR2 ANQGSEA. CDR3 length: 13 amino acids. The DNA of the CDR3 is TGCAGCGTTCACGACAGACCGAACACTGAAGCTTTCTTT. Translating gives CSVHDRPNTEAFF.

V is TRBV4-1 and J is TRBJ2-7; 10 bases line up with TRBD2. V dropped 3 bases and J dropped 4; count of bases not matched to a gene: 3. The CDR3 spans 14 residues. Looked up from germline, CDR1 is MGHRA and CDR2 is YSYEKL. The CDR3 coding sequence is TGCGCCAGCAGCCAGTCAGCGGGAGGGTACGAGCAGTACTTC. Amino acids: CASSQSAGGYEQYF.

This clonotype has just one count. The chain links TRBV20-1 to TRBJ2-5; 7 bases are shared with TRBD2. Germline CDR1 DFQATT, CDR2 SNEGSKA (reference sequence). The CDR3 contains 12 residues. Trimming at V came to 6 bases and at J to 3 bases, leaving 4 bases not matched to a gene. CDR3 amino acids: CSASGGEETQYF. The CDR3 coding sequence is TGCAGTGCCTCGGGAGGAGAAGAGACCCAGTACTTC.

A few counts support this clonotype. The chain joins TRBV4-3 to TRBJ1-4, with D hard to call. Germline V gene lookup returns CDR1 LGHNA and CDR2 YSLEER. The length of the CDR3 is 14 residues. With 0 bases removed from V and 10 bases from J, the gap between germline ends came to 12 bases. DNA for the CDR3: TGCGCCAGCAGCCAAGAGACGGTATCCGGAAAACTGTTTTTT. Its translation is CASSQETVSGKLFF.

This clonotype was recorded a few times. The CDR3 DNA reads as TGTGCCAGCAGGACAGGGCTTCAGCCCCAGCATTTT. Its protein is CASRTGLQPQHF. This sequence joins TRBV12-3 or TRBV12-4 and TRBJ1-5; 7 bases agree with TRBD1. The CDR3 length is 12 residues. V trimming: 6 bases; J trimming: 6 bases; junction bases outside the gene matches: 2.

This chain connects TRBV5-1 to TRBJ2-5; 11 positions agree with TRBD2. Germline CDR1 and CDR2: SGHRS and YFSETQ. This CDR3 comprises 16 residues. V was pared by 2 bases and J by 2 bases, with 5 bases of the junction left unmatched. The CDR3 sequence: CASSFSLAGEQETQYF. The CDR3 bases are TGCGCCAGCAGCTTCTCACTAGCGGGAGAGCAAGAGACCCAGTACTTC. The whole variable domain, filled in from reference TRBV5-1 and TRBJ2-5, reads KAGVTQTPRYLIKTRGQQVTLSCSPISGHRSVSWYQQTPGQGLQFLFEYFSETQRNKGNFPGRFSGRQFSNSRSEMNVSTLELGDSALYLCASSFSLAGEQETQYFGPGTRLLVL.

Notes on this clonotype: This may come from a read error, since a much larger clone is one base off. The J gene is TRBJ1-2, the V gene TRBV6-5, with a possible D match to TRBD1 (6 bases). The CDR3 extends over 16 amino acids. Germline V lookup: CDR1 MNHEY, CDR2 SVGAGI. The CDR3 sequence: CASSYDPGTSVYGYPF. Here the CDR3 DNA reads TGTGCCAGCAGTTACGACCCCGGGACAAGCGTGTATGGCTACCCCTTC.

This clonotype appeared a few times. The J gene is TRBJ2-1, the V gene TRBV7-2; a weak D match, TRBD1 (5 bases). The V and J ends lost 4 bases and 8 bases respectively, with 15 bases between them. The CDR3 loop spans 14 amino acids. Germline V gene sequence: CDR1 SGHTA, CDR2 FQGNSA. The CDR3 protein is CASSSRQLLDEQFF. CDR3 in DNA: TGTGCCAGCAGCTCTCGACAGCTTCTGGATGAGCAGTTCTTC.